This TCR beta chain was documented in a study of cytomegalovirus exposure and HLA in healthy donors. Study at large: The same platform used for the 600 to 750 first-cohort repertoires was also used for the 90 to 150 validation repertoires, as a later analysis reported.

CDR3 length: 17 amino acids. The V and J ends lost 6 bases and 0 bases respectively, with 17 bases between them. The germline gives CDR1 MDHEN, CDR2 SYDVKM. Assay used: immunoSEQ multiplex PCR; TCRdb lists only in-frame clones, some missing. The sample consists of 250,000 to 350,000 clones, around 90% of them appearing once. In the case of this clone: What it binds is not known.

The study, taken as a whole, reports: Subsequent analysis showed first-cohort TCR clusters tending to co-occur in around 130 validation repertoires. About 180 TCR beta chains were listed as cytomegalovirus-associated. In vitro checks showed that a few CMV-associated chains really do target CMV antigens.

The sample was PBMCs. The rearrangement joins TRBV28 to TRBJ1-4; D gene unclear. This sequence originates from a woman in her 30s in good health and CMV-seropositive. The CDR3 DNA is TGTGCCAGCAGCCCAATTGCCCACACTGCAACTAATGAAAAACTGTTTTTT. The encoded protein is CASSPIAHTATNEKLFF.